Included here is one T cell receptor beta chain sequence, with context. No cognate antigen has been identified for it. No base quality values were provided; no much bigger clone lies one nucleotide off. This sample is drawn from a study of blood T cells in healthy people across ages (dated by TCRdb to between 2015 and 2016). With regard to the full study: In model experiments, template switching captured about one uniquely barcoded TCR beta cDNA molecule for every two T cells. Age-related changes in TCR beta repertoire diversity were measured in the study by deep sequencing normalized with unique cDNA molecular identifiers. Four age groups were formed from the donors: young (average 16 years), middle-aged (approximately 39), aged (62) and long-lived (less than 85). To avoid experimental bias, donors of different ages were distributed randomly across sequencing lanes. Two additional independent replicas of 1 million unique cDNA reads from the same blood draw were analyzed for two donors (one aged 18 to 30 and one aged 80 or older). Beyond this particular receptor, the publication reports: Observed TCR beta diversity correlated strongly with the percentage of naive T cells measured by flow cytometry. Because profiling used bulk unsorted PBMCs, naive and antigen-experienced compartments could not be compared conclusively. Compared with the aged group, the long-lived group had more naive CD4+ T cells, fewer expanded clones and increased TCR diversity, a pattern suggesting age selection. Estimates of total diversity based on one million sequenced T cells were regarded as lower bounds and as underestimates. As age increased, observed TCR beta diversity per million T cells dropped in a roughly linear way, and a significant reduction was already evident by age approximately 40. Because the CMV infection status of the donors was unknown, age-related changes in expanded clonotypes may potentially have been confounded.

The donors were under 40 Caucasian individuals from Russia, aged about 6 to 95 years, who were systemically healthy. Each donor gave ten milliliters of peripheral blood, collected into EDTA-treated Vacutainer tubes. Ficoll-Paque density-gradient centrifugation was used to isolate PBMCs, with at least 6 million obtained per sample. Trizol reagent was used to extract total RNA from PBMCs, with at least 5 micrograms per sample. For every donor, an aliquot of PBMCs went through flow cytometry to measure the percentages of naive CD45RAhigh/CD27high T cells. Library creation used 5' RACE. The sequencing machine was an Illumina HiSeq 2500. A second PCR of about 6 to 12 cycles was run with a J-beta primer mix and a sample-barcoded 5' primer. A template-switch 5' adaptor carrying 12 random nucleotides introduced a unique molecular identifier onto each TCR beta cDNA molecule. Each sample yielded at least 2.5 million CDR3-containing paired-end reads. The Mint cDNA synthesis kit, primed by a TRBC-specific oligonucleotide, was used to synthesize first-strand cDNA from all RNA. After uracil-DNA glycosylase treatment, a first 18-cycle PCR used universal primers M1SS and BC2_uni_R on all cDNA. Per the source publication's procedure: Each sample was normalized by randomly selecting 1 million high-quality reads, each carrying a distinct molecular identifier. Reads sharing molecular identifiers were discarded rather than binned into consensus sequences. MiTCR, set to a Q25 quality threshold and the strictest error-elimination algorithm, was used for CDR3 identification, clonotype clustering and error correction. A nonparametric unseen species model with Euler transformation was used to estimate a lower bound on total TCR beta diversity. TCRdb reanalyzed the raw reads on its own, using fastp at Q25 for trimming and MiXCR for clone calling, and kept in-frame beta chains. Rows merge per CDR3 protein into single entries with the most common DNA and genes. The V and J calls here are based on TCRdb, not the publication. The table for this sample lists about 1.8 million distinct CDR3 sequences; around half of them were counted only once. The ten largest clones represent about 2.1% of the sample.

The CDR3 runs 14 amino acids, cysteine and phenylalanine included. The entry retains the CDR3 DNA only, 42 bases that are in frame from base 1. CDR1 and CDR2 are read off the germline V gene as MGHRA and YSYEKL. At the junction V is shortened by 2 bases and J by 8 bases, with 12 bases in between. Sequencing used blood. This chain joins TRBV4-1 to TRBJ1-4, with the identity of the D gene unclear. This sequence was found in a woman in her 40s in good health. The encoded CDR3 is CASSQPVPGEKLFF. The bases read TGCGCCAGCAGCCAACCAGTACCGGGCGAAAAACTGTTTTTT.